The sequence of this T cell receptor beta chain was determined in a study of graft-versus-host responses after intestinal transplantation. Turning to the study itself: Recipients uniformly received anti-thymocyte globulin induction, followed by tacrolimus and steroids for around 3 years.

The study, taken as a whole, reports: High graft-versus-host to host-versus-graft T cell clonal ratios marked allografts of patients with graft-donor macrochimerism. Detected in recipient marrow were GvH clones, some of which were first observed in ileum or blood.

This clone was recorded a few times. Its cognate antigen is unknown. Assay used: immunoSEQ multiplex PCR; TCRdb lists only in-frame clones, some missing. The table records under 75,000 clones, 90% of them present only once. Germline lookup yields CDR1 LNHDA and CDR2 SQIVND (reference sequence). This CDR3 has 13 residues. V was clipped by 5 bases and J by 2 bases, with 10 bases between them. The TCR originated in a human donor who was the organ donor for an intestinal transplant. Sequencing used unstimulated CD8+ T cells sorted from spleen or lymph node cells, obtained before transplant. The V call is TRBV19, the J call TRBJ2-7, with D uncertain. The CDR3 DNA is TGTGCCAGTAGTGTAGGCGGCCCCTACGAGCAGTACGTC. Translated, it gives CASSVGGPYEQYV.